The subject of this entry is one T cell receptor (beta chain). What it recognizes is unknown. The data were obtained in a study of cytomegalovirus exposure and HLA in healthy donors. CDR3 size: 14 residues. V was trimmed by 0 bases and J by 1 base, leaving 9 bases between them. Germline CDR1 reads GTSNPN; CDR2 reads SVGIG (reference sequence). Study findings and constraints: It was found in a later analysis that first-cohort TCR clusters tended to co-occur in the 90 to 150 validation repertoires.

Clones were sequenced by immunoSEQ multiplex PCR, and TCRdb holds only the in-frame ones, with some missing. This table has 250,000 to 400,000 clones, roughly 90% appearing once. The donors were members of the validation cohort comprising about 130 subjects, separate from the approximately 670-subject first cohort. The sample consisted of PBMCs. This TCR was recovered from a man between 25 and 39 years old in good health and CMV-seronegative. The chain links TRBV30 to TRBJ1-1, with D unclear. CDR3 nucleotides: TGTGCCTGGAGTGTACTTGGTGGGAACACTGAAGCTTTCTTT. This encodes CAWSVLGGNTEAFF.